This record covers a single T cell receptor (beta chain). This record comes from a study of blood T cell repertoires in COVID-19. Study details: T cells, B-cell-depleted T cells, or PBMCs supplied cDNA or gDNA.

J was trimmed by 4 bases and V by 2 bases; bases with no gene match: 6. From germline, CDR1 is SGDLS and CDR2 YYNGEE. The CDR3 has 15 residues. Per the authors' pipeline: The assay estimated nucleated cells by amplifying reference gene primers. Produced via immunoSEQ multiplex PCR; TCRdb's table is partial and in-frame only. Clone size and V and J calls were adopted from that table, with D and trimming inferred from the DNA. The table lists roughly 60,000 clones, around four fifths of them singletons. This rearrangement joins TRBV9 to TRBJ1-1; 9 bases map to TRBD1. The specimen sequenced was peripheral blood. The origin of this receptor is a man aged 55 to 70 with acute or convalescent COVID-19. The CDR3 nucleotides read TGTGCCAGCAGCGTGGGGGACAGGGCCATCACTGAAGCTTTCTTT. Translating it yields CASSVGDRAITEAFF. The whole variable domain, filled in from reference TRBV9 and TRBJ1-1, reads DSGVTQTPKHLITATGQRVTLRCSPRSGDLSVYWYQQSLDQGLQFLIQYYNGEERAKGNILERFSAQQFPDLHSELNLSSLELGDSALYFCASSVGDRAITEAFFGQGTRLTVV.